The entry that follows covers one T cell receptor (beta chain) sequence. Its antigen is unknown. The sample holds no much larger clone one base away, and base qualities are not on file. The record originates from a study of PD-L1 blockade in urothelial cancer (dated by TCRdb to about 2017). Turning to the overall study: Therapy was started in about 2014 for all patients, and atezolizumab 1,200 mg was administered intravenously every 3 weeks. About 90% of the 29 patients were males with bladder-origin urothelial cancer, and about 65% of the 29 reported a prior smoking history. Patients had an ECOG performance status of 0 or 1 and had received between 0 and 3 prior chemotherapy regimens. Blood samples were analyzed 3 weeks after the start of treatment (second dose) and 6 weeks after the start of treatment. Blood samples gave a median of about 150,000 T cells and tens of thousands of unique TCRs, with a median clonality of 0.080. The study was an exploratory multi-omic analysis of somatic, immune and clinical correlates of response to PD-L1 blockade with atezolizumab in urothelial cancer. Pretreatment tumor samples, along with matched peripheral blood collected serially before and after atezolizumab treatment, underwent TCR sequencing. Durable clinical benefit was defined as progression-free survival longer than 6 months, and TCR features were also tested against progression-free and overall survival. In the same patients, whole exome sequencing and RNA sequencing of pretreatment tumors were performed in addition to TCR sequencing. Durable clinical benefit was achieved by nine patients and was not achieved by 20 patients. Twenty-nine patients had pretreatment blood TCR-seq, some 24 had at least one posttreatment blood collection, and some 24 had tumor TCR-seq.

To estimate absolute template abundance from read counts, synthetic TCR analog templates were spiked into each PCR. Using the immunoSEQ assay, TCRbeta CDR3 regions were amplified from genomic DNA with bias-controlled V and J gene primers. Rearranged TCRbeta segments were sequenced at approximately 20X coverage. In the authors' own workflow: Clustering was used to correct sequencing errors, and CDR3s were annotated against IMGT so that V, D and J genes could be assigned. Downstream analyses used only productive TCRbeta rearrangements, leaving out any out-of-frame or stop-codon sequences. Clonality was computed as one minus Shannon entropy normalized by the log of the number of unique productive sequences. Clones differing between time points or between blood and tumor were identified using Fisher's exact test with Benjamini-Hochberg correction, with an adjusted p below 0.01 applied as the threshold. This is the immuneACCESS table as TCRdb keeps it, with only in-frame sequences that have V and J called. A part of the clones is gone; compared with another copy, unresolved V genes explain less than half, and the rest is unexplained. That table supplies the V and J calls and clone size; D and trimming were determined from the DNA. This sample lists about 52,000 clones; around 77% were detected once. The top ten constitute approximately 3.3% of the sample.

Overall results and qualifications from the work: Among patients with durable benefit, tumor-associated TCR clones showed greater expansion in peripheral blood 3 weeks after treatment started (n ≈ 22, p = 0.022). A pretreatment peripheral blood TCR clonality below the median was linked to improved progression-free and overall survival. Because of the small sample size (n of about 29) and the many exploratory analyses performed, the results are intended to be regarded as hypothesis-generating.

The cohort included 29 patients with locally advanced or metastatic urothelial carcinoma who were treated at Memorial Sloan Kettering on a trial protocol. Peripheral blood mononuclear cells were collected pretreatment and during treatment, with between 1 and 8 total time points per patient. The Qiagen DNeasy Blood extraction kit was used to purify genomic DNA from total PBMCs and from tumor samples. PBMCs were collected pretreatment and during treatment, and were isolated and stored as previously described. The sample here was PBMCs, taken around atezolizumab (anti-PD-L1) treatment. The sequence was collected from a man aged 65-85 years with urothelial cancer.

The CDR3 is CASSPLSGGGGTKNIQYF. In nucleotide form, the sequence is TGTGCCAGCAGCCCATTATCGGGGGGCGGTGGAACCAAAAACATTCAGTACTTC. Rearrangement joined TRBV5-5 to TRBJ2-4; the D gene is possibly TRBD2, with 7 bases matching. Including the terminal cysteine and phenylalanine, the CDR3 comprises 18 residues. The CDR3 DNA has 54 bases and is translated from base 1. V and J are truncated by 4 bases and 2 bases respectively, leaving an intervening sequence of 22 bases. CDR1 is given as SGHKS and CDR2 as YYEKEE, both from the germline V gene (reference sequence).